These 20 T cell receptor beta chains came from one sample sequenced in a study of blood T cell repertoires in COVID-19. The data were produced by immunoSEQ multiplex PCR, yet TCRdb's version contains in-frame clones alone and is incomplete. The table lists 100,000 or so clones, approximately 90% of them singletons. Material: peripheral blood. The receptors shown here come from a woman aged 45 to 65 in a cohort sampled during active COVID-19.

This rearrangement joins TRBV19 to TRBJ1-2; 10 bases map to TRBD1. The V gene's germline CDR1 is LNHDA and CDR2 SQIVND (reference sequence). CDR3 length equals 15 residues. V gave up 1 base and J gave up 6 bases; unmatched junction bases: 5. The DNA for the CDR3 is TGTGCCAGTAGTATAGGACAGGGGGCTGTGGATGGCTACACCTTC. This codes for CASSIGQGAVDGYTF.

The rearrangement links TRBV2 to TRBJ1-6; D possibly corresponds to TRBD1 (5 bases). The CDR3 runs 14 residues. V lost 3 bases, J lost 9 bases, and 12 bases lay in between. CDR1 and CDR2 (germline): SNHLY, FYNNEI. CDR3 region: CASSDKSGGSPLHF. The CDR3 DNA reads as TGTGCCAGCAGTGATAAATCGGGGGGTTCACCCCTCCACTTT.

CDR3 sequence (DNA): TGTGCCTGGAGTGTAGACAGCTTCAATCAGCCCCAGCATTTT. Protein sequence: CAWSVDSFNQPQHF. The chain carries TRBV30 and TRBJ1-5; D possibly corresponds to TRBD1 (5 bases). The V and J ends lost 0 bases and 3 bases respectively, with 9 bases between them. Germline values: CDR1 GTSNPN, CDR2 SVGIG (reference sequence). The CDR3 is made up of 14 amino acids.

The J gene is TRBJ2-7, the V gene TRBV3-1 (or the pseudogene TRBV3-2), with 8 bases identical to TRBD2. Per germline, CDR1 LGHDT and CDR2 YNNKEL (reference sequence). The CDR3 length is 16 residues. V lost 0 bases and J lost 2; bases outside the gene matches: 6. This chain's CDR3 is CASSQDLVAGTYEQYF. The CDR3, as DNA: TGTGCCAGCAGCCAAGATCTAGTAGCGGGGACCTACGAGCAGTACTTC.

This clone was recorded once. The chain joins TRBV28 to TRBJ1-2; 10 positions match TRBD1. V was pared by 3 bases and J by 2 bases, with 6 bases of the junction left unmatched. Germline CDR1 and CDR2: MDHEN and SYDVKM. The CDR3 is 16 amino acids. CDR3: CASSLGPGQGNYGYTF. In DNA, the CDR3 is TGTGCCAGCAGTTTGGGTCCGGGACAGGGGAACTATGGCTACACCTTC.

V and J are TRBV10-3 and TRBJ1-1, with 9 bases identical to TRBD1. The CDR3 runs to 16 residues. The ends lost 3 bases at V and 1 base at J; junction bases unmatched: 6. CDR1 and CDR2 (germline): ENHRY, SYGVKD. The CDR3 DNA sequence: TGTGCCATCAGTGACCACAGGGGGCTATCGAACACTGAAGCTTTCTTT. Protein: CAISDHRGLSNTEAFF.

The genes are TRBV5-6 and TRBJ1-5; 7 bases map to TRBD1. Germline assignment: CDR1 SGHDT and CDR2 YYEEEE. Trimming at V came to 3 bases and at J to 0 bases, leaving 3 bases not matched to a gene. This CDR3 spans 15 amino acids. CDR3 region: CASSWGQTSNQPQHF. The CDR3 DNA sequence: TGTGCCAGCAGCTGGGGACAGACTAGCAATCAGCCCCAGCATTTT.

V usage is TRBV19 and J usage is TRBJ1-5, with 9 bases matching TRBD1. The length of the CDR3 is 19 residues. The germline V gene encodes CDR1 LNHDA and CDR2 SQIVND (reference sequence). Losses at the gene ends were 3 bases for V and 2 bases for J; bases not matched to a gene: 14. The CDR3 loop is CASSIEGQGKVYGNQPQHF. CDR3 in DNA: TGTGCCAGTAGTATTGAAGGACAGGGGAAGGTGTATGGCAATCAGCCCCAGCATTTT.

The V and J genes are TRBV19 and TRBJ2-2; the match to TRBD2 covers 14 bases. Trimming at V came to 4 bases and at J to 4 bases, leaving 14 bases not matched to a gene. The CDR3 totals 20 residues. Germline V gene lookup returns CDR1 LNHDA and CDR2 SQIVND (reference sequence). The CDR3 protein is CASSTRTSGRLGSLTGELFF. The CDR3 DNA follows: TGTGCCAGTAGTACCCGGACTAGCGGGAGGTTAGGTTCCCTCACCGGGGAGCTGTTTTTT.

The rearrangement links TRBV9 to TRBJ1-3; unclear D gene. Trimming cost V 4 bases and J 0 bases, with 11 bases left between them. The CDR3 loop spans 15 amino acids. In germline, CDR1 is SGDLS, CDR2 YYNGEE. The CDR3 nucleotides read TGTGCCAGCAGCACCCCCGGGTTCTCTGGAAACACCATATATTTT. Its translation is CASSTPGFSGNTIYF.

J is TRBJ2-5 and V is TRBV19; possibly TRBD1 for D (6 bases). V dropped 6 bases and J dropped 5 bases, with 19 bases sitting between them. Germline V gene data show CDR1 as LNHDA and CDR2 as SQIVND (reference sequence). This CDR3 is 15 amino acids long. The DNA of the CDR3 is TGTGCCAGTAGCCTACAGGGCTCCTCCCGGGAGACCCAGTACTTC. Protein product: CASSLQGSSRETQYF.

The chain uses TRBV4-1 and TRBJ2-5; 8 positions match TRBD1. The V gene's germline CDR1 is MGHRA and CDR2 YSYEKL. Trimming at V came to 4 bases and at J to 4 bases, leaving 11 bases not matched to a gene. The CDR3 is made up of 16 amino acids. The CDR3 nucleotides read TGCGCCAGCAGCCCGGGTGCAGGGGGCGGAGGAGAGACCCAGTACTTC. Its protein is CASSPGAGGGGETQYF.

This sequence joins TRBV19 and TRBJ1-1; 7 bases map to TRBD1. V lost 7 bases, J lost 5 bases, and 10 bases stayed unmatched. The CDR3 has 14 residues. From germline, CDR1 is LNHDA and CDR2 SQIVND (reference sequence). CDR3 DNA sequence: TGTGCCAGTACCAACAGGGGCCCGGGGACTGAAGCTTTCTTT. It translates to CASTNRGPGTEAFF. Supplemented by reference TRBV19 and TRBJ1-1, the full variable domain reads DGGITQSPKYLFRKEGQNVTLSCEQNLNHDAMYWYRQDPGQGLRLIYYSQIVNDFQKGDIAEGYSVSREKKESFPLTVTSAQKNPTAFYLCASTNRGPGTEAFFGQGTRLTVV.

The chain recombines TRBV4-1 with TRBJ1-1, with 7 positions matching TRBD1. The CDR3 totals 16 residues. Germline V lookup: CDR1 MGHRA, CDR2 YSYEKL. V lost 0 bases, J lost 1 base, and 5 bases stayed unmatched. The CDR3 here is CASSQERGRRNTEAFF. DNA of the CDR3: TGCGCCAGCAGCCAAGAAAGGGGGCGCAGGAACACTGAAGCTTTCTTT.

V gene TRBV5-1 combines with J gene TRBJ2-1; TRBD2 aligns across 10 bases. Germline values: CDR1 SGHRS, CDR2 YFSETQ. The V segment lost 4 bases and the J segment 6 bases; nucleotides outside the gene matches: 10. CDR3 length: 16 amino acids. The CDR3 DNA follows: TGCGCCAGCAGCCGGCAGCTAGCGGGGGATTTCAATGAGCAGTTCTTC. Its protein product is CASSRQLAGDFNEQFF.

The J gene is TRBJ2-2, the V gene TRBV6-5, with D uncertain. Trimming took off 4 bases at V and 8 bases at J, with 5 bases between the two ends. There are 11 residues in the CDR3. The germline CDR1 and CDR2 sequences are MNHEY and SVGAGI. CDR3 nucleotide sequence: TGTGCCAGCAGTTCCGGTGGGGAGCTGTTTTTT. Translation: CASSSGGELFF.

V gene TRBV15 combines with J gene TRBJ2-3, with 9 bases aligning to TRBD1. This CDR3 has 15 residues. Germline CDR1 LNHNV, CDR2 YYDKDF (reference sequence). Trimming removed 2 bases from V and 4 bases from J; junction bases left unmatched: 4. CDR3 in DNA: TGTGCCACCAGCAGATCACAGGGGGCAGCAGATACGCAGTATTTT. Translated, it gives CATSRSQGAADTQYF.

V is TRBV14 and J is TRBJ2-1, with 8 bases fitting TRBD1. The germline gives CDR1 SGHDN, CDR2 FVKESK. This CDR3 region has 15 residues. J lost 7 bases, V lost 1 base, and 6 bases had no gene match. CDR3 DNA: TGTGCCAGCAGCCAAGGACCAGGGGGCATTAATGAGCAGTTCTTC. Translating gives CASSQGPGGINEQFF.

This chain joins TRBV6-4 and TRBJ2-1, with 13 bases lining up with TRBD2. CDR1 is MRHNA and CDR2 is SNTAGT in the germline V gene. This CDR3 has 15 residues. The junction had 4 bases not matched to a gene; V was cut back by 4 bases and J by 7 bases. CDR3 loop: CASSVTSGGANEQFF. The CDR3 coding sequence is TGTGCCAGCAGTGTCACTAGCGGGGGGGCTAATGAGCAGTTCTTC.

This chain connects TRBV10-3 to TRBJ2-2, with D perhaps TRBD1 (5 bases). V lost 11 bases and J 9 bases, leaving 19 bases between the germline ends. The CDR3 spans 13 residues. CDR1 and CDR2 (germline): ENHRY, SYGVKD. CDR3 residues: CAYQARADWELFF. In DNA form, the CDR3 reads TGTGCCTATCAGGCCAGGGCCGACTGGGAGCTGTTTTTT.